This T cell receptor beta chain was found in a study of blood T cell repertoires in COVID-19. Study in general: Some COVID-19 samples were acute and others convalescent; all came from the United States, Italy and Spain. T cells, B-cell-depleted T cells, or PBMCs supplied cDNA or gDNA.

Original data processing: Estimation of nucleated cell counts was performed using reference gene primer amplification. Here immunoSEQ multiplex PCR was the method, and the copy in TCRdb shows in-frame clones only, minus some. That table furnishes V, J and clone size, whereas the DNA furnished D and trimming. The sample lists roughly 40,000 clones, roughly 80% seen once, with 30% to 35% in the top ten. Sequences were obtained from peripheral blood. This sequence originates from a woman older than 75 with acute or convalescent COVID-19.

CDR3 region: CASSLWGRVVNEQFF. The DNA for the CDR3 is TGTGCCAGCAGCTTGTGGGGGAGGGTTGTCAATGAGCAGTTCTTC. The V call is TRBV5-8, the J call TRBJ2-1; 7 nucleotides match TRBD2. This CDR3 is built from 15 residues. Germline-derived CDR1 and CDR2 are SGHTS and YDEGEE. V shed 1 base and J 6 bases; nucleotides not matched to a gene: 7.